The 20 T cell receptor beta chains reported below all come from one sample, sequenced in a study of shared T cell receptors in the human thymus. This table comes from immunoSEQ multiplex PCR, and its TCRdb copy is limited to in-frame clones, with some not included. The table records a few hundred thousand clones, around 95% of them present only once. Sequenced material: thymocytes. These receptors all come from a human donor.

About this clone: A junction end diverges from the germline sequence, so it may reflect a read error. The chain couples TRBV2 to TRBJ2-4, with D maybe TRBD2 (5 bases). The CDR3 length is 12 residues. Germline CDR1 and CDR2: SNHLY and FYNNEI. The chain's CDR3 is CASQGRLNLQYF. Written as DNA, the CDR3 is TGTGCCAGCCAAGGACGACTAAACCTTCAGTACTTC.

This clone was recorded only once. The chain uses TRBV19 and TRBJ1-1; D gene unclear. The V and J ends lost 5 bases and 8 bases respectively, with 18 bases between them. The CDR3 totals 14 residues. CDR1 and CDR2 (germline): LNHDA, SQIVND (reference sequence). CDR3 protein: CASSPAVFREEAFF. CDR3 nucleotides: TGTGCCAGTAGTCCCGCCGTCTTTAGGGAGGAAGCTTTCTTT.

This chain connects TRBV5-6 to TRBJ2-6, with a possible D match to TRBD1 (5 bases). Germline CDR1 and CDR2: SGHDT and YYEEEE. This CDR3 has 15 amino acids. V was trimmed by 1 base and J by 3 bases, leaving 8 bases between them. CDR3 protein: CASSLQGGGANVLTF. CDR3 coding DNA: TGTGCCAGCAGCTTGCAGGGTGGTGGGGCCAACGTCCTGACTTTC.

This chain joins TRBV28 and TRBJ1-4; possibly TRBD1 for D (5 bases). The V end lost 4 bases, the J end lost 8 bases, and 32 bases lay between the germline ends. There are 20 residues in the CDR3. The germline V gene encodes CDR1 MDHEN and CDR2 SYDVKM. CDR3 sequence (DNA): TGTGCCAGCAGTTCCTATGGGAAGTCACAGGAACACCTACCCCACGAAAAACTGTTTTTT. Amino acid sequence: CASSSYGKSQEHLPHEKLFF. The complete variable domain, with remaining parts taken from reference TRBV28 and TRBJ1-4, reads DVKVTQSSRYLVKRTGEKVFLECVQDMDHENMFWYRQDPGLGLRLIYFSYDVKMKEKGDIPEGYSVSREKKERFSLILESASTNQTSMYLCASSSYGKSQEHLPHEKLFFGSGTQLSVL.

The chain joins TRBV5-8 to TRBJ1-2; no firm D call. CDR1 is SGHTS and CDR2 is YDEGEE in the germline V gene. The CDR3 sequence is 13 residues long. Trimming removed 2 bases from V and 4 bases from J, with 9 bases in between. The DNA for the CDR3 is TGTGCCAGCAGCTTTCAAGGTCTCTATGGCTACACCTTC. Translation: CASSFQGLYGYTF.

The chain uses TRBV28 and TRBJ2-7; TRBD1 matches at 9 bases. The J segment lost 6 bases and the V segment lost 5 bases, leaving 17 bases of the junction unmatched. The length of the CDR3 is 17 residues. Looked up from germline, CDR1 is MDHEN and CDR2 is SYDVKM. The DNA for the CDR3 is TGTGCCAGCAGTGTGGGTGACCGGGACAGGGTGGTCTGCGAGCAGTACTTC. It codes for CASSVGDRDRVVCEQYF.

The CDR3: CASSTQGRGVNQPQHF. In DNA form, the CDR3 reads TGTGCCAGCAGCACCCAGGGAAGGGGGGTCAATCAGCCCCAGCATTTT. The chain employs TRBV5-8 and TRBJ1-5; possibly TRBD1 for D (6 bases). The CDR3 spans 16 residues. Germline V gene lookup returns CDR1 SGHTS and CDR2 YDEGEE. V lost 4 bases and J lost 3, with 17 bases in between.

As to this clone: The same CDR3 also results from other DNA sequences found in this sample. The rearrangement uses TRBV27 and TRBJ1-1; 8 bases are shared with TRBD1. V dropped 6 bases and J dropped 1; count of bases not matched to a gene: 7. This CDR3 region has 15 residues. CDR1 and CDR2 (germline): MNHEY, SMNVEV (reference sequence). CDR3 nucleotide sequence: TGTGCCAGCAGCCGGGACAGGCCCCGGAACACTGAAGCTTTCTTT. It translates to CASSRDRPRNTEAFF.

The gene calls are TRBV5-6 and TRBJ1-5, with a tentative D call TRBD1 (5 bases). The CDR3 consists of 15 residues. Looked up from germline, CDR1 is SGHDT and CDR2 is YYEEEE. Trimming removed 4 bases at V and 0 bases at J, with 11 bases between. Here the CDR3 reads CASSGGRNSNQPQHF. The CDR3 bases are TGTGCCAGCAGCGGGGGGAGGAATAGCAATCAGCCCCAGCATTTT.

The V gene is TRBV19, the J gene TRBJ2-5; D ambiguous. This CDR3 has 13 amino acids. The V end lost 0 bases, the J end lost 2 bases, and 4 bases lay between the germline ends. Germline assignment: CDR1 LNHDA and CDR2 SQIVND (reference sequence). This CDR3 is CASSIETQETQYF. The CDR3 region has the DNA TGTGCCAGTAGTATAGAAACTCAAGAGACCCAGTACTTC.

This clone was observed a single time. The rearrangement uses TRBV27 and TRBJ2-1; D may be TRBD1 or TRBD2 (5 bases each). CDR3 length: 14 residues. In germline, CDR1 is MNHEY, CDR2 SMNVEV (reference sequence). V lost 5 bases, J lost 4 bases, and 12 bases lay in between. The CDR3, as DNA: TGTGCCAGCAGTGAGGGACCGACGTACAATGAGCAGTTCTTC. Translated: CASSEGPTYNEQFF.

The chain has TRBV27 and TRBJ2-3, with unresolved D. Germline lookup yields CDR1 MNHEY and CDR2 SMNVEV (reference sequence). This CDR3 is built from 13 residues. The V and J ends lost 5 bases and 0 bases respectively, with 6 bases between them. CDR3 in DNA: TGTGCCAGCAGTAACCCTAGCACAGATACGCAGTATTTT. It translates to CASSNPSTDTQYF.

The genes are TRBV28 and TRBJ1-1, with 8 nucleotides matching TRBD1. The germline gives CDR1 MDHEN, CDR2 SYDVKM. There are 12 residues in the CDR3. Unmatched junction bases numbered 3, after V lost 2 bases and J lost 10 bases. CDR3 region: CASSLARGRAFF. CDR3 coding DNA: TGTGCCAGCAGTTTAGCCAGGGGGCGAGCTTTCTTT.

The chain combines TRBV4-2 with TRBJ2-7; 7 bases align to TRBD2. Germline CDR1 LGHNA, CDR2 YNFKEQ. CDR3 length equals 16 residues. With V trimmed by 3 bases and J by 2 bases, 10 bases remained unmatched. For the CDR3, the DNA is TGTGCCAGCAGCCAGGCCCAAGGGAGGGCCCCCTACGAGCAGTACTTC. It specifies CASSQAQGRAPYEQYF.

The chain links TRBV28 to TRBJ1-3; 8 bases line up with TRBD1. The CDR3 is 15 amino acids. CDR1 MDHEN and CDR2 SYDVKM come from the germline V gene. The ends lost 6 bases at V and 2 bases at J; junction bases unmatched: 6. The CDR3 DNA follows: TGTGCCAGCAGCTTCCAGGGGGCACCTGGAAACACCATATATTTT. Protein: CASSFQGAPGNTIYF.

The chain employs TRBV11-2 and TRBJ2-7; weak D call: TRBD1 (7 bases). V dropped 3 bases and J dropped 2 bases, with 14 bases sitting between them. In germline, CDR1 is SGHAT, CDR2 FQNNGV. The CDR3 is made up of 15 amino acids. CDR3: CASSFGGGGPYEQYF. CDR3 DNA sequence: TGTGCCAGCAGCTTTGGAGGGGGCGGCCCCTACGAGCAGTACTTC. The full variable domain, completed using reference TRBV11-2 and TRBJ2-7, is EAGVAQSPRYKIIEKRQSVAFWCNPISGHATLYWYQQILGQGPKLLIQFQNNGVVDDSQLPKDRFSAERLKGVDSTLKIQPAKLEDSAVYLCASSFGGGGPYEQYFGPGTRLTVT.

The chain has TRBV28 and TRBJ2-1; 9 positions agree with TRBD2. This CDR3 spans 17 amino acids. J gave up 9 bases and V 4 bases, and 16 bases lay outside the gene matches. The V gene's germline CDR1 is MDHEN and CDR2 SYDVKM. The CDR3 DNA reads TGTGCCAGCAGTTCCGCACCCTCGGGACTAGCCACCAGTGAGCAGTTCTTC. Amino acid sequence: CASSSAPSGLATSEQFF.

V is TRBV6-5 and J is TRBJ1-2, with 10 positions matching TRBD1. The CDR3 is 15 residues long. V shed 5 bases, J shed 4 bases, and the junction held 7 bases outside the gene matches. The germline gives CDR1 MNHEY, CDR2 SVGAGI. The CDR3 reads CASSPGQGVIYGYTF. The CDR3 DNA is TGTGCCAGCAGTCCCGGACAGGGGGTCATCTATGGCTACACCTTC.

The CDR3 loop reads CASSSPGETQYF. CDR3 in DNA: TGTGCCAGCAGCTCGCCGGGAGAGACCCAGTACTTC. This chain connects TRBV13 to TRBJ2-5; the D is unclear. This CDR3 contains 12 residues. The ends were cut back, 4 bases at V and 4 bases at J, with 7 bases in the middle. Per germline, CDR1 PRHDT and CDR2 FYEKMQ (reference sequence).

The chain has TRBV19 and TRBJ2-1; D not certain. CDR3 length: 17 amino acids. Germline V gives CDR1 LNHDA, CDR2 SQIVND (reference sequence). The V gene lost 6 bases and the J gene lost 3 bases, with 21 bases spanning the gap. In nucleotides, the CDR3 is TGTGCCAGTAGCATACCTGATAGATTGGGCTTCTACAATGAGCAGTTCTTC. Translation: CASSIPDRLGFYNEQFF.